The 3 T cell receptor beta chains below all came from one sample that was sequenced in a study of T-cell memory formation after mild COVID-19. Via MiXCR, TCRdb re-called the 5' RACE reads, giving one row per CDR3 protein. The sample consists of 110,000 or so distinct CDR3 sequences, approximately 21% of them appearing once. Sequencing was carried out using PBMCs or a T cell subset sorted from them (not recorded which). These receptors were collected from a man aged 18-30 years who had mild COVID-19 (a few samples of this study predate the infection). Cell type and time point are not known.

V usage is TRBV7-9 and J usage is TRBJ1-1; D is unclear. Germline V gives CDR1 SEHNR, CDR2 FQNEAQ (reference sequence). Between the trimmed V and J ends, which lost 5 bases and 0 bases, there was a span of 13 bases. The CDR3 loop spans 15 amino acids. In DNA form, the CDR3 reads TGTGCCAGCAGCCCACCCGAGGCAGTGAACACTGAAGCTTTCTTT. Translated, it gives CASSPPEAVNTEAFF.

The chain employs TRBV12-3 or TRBV12-4 and TRBJ1-5; 7 positions match TRBD1. This CDR3 contains 13 residues. The V and J ends lost 5 bases and 6 bases, in that order; junction bases with no gene match: 4. CDR3 sequence: CASSPTGPQPQHF. For the CDR3, the DNA is TGTGCCAGCAGTCCGACAGGGCCTCAGCCCCAGCATTTT.

This chain uses TRBV7-9 with TRBJ2-1; D possibly corresponds to TRBD2 (6 bases). The CDR3 loop spans 13 amino acids. Trimming removed 4 bases at V and 7 bases at J, with 11 bases between. The germline CDR1 and CDR2 sequences are SEHNR and FQNEAQ (reference sequence). CDR3 sequence reads: CASSSPLANEQFF. The CDR3 DNA reads TGTGCCAGCAGCTCCCCCCTAGCGAATGAGCAGTTCTTC.